This TCR beta chain was documented in a study of blood T cell repertoires in COVID-19. Study at large: Material from acute and convalescent COVID-19 was sourced from the United States, Italy and Spain. PBMCs, B-cell-depleted T cells, or T cells provided the cDNA or gDNA that made up the material.

As originally analysed: By means of reference gene primer amplification, nucleated cell counts were estimated. The method was immunoSEQ multiplex PCR; TCRdb's version includes in-frame clones alone and lacks a portion of them. V and J calls and clone size are as listed in that table; D and trimming were resolved from the DNA. The data show some 310,000 clones, roughly 84% seen once. Comment on this clone: Sequence at one end of the junction differs from germline and may be a read error.

The CDR3 is made up of 15 amino acids. Germline-derived CDR1 and CDR2 are SSHAT and FNYEAQ (reference sequence). The source is a man over 45 with active or convalescent COVID-19. Sample: peripheral blood. This chain joins TRBV7-7 and TRBJ1-4; a possible D gene is TRBD1 (6 bases). The CDR3 spells CASSLSAGANEKLFF. CDR3 nucleotides: TGTGCTAGCAGCTTAAGCGCAGGGGCTAACGAAAAACTGTTTTTT.